These T cell receptor beta chains were read from a single sample in a study of shared clonotypes between healthy human individuals. Profiled with immunoSEQ multiplex PCR; TCRdb holds only in-frame clones, not every one. The sample yields 700,000 to 950,000 clones, around 96% seen once. Material for sequencing was naive CD8+ T cells sorted from blood. The receptors here all came from a man aged 25-40 years in good health. Both conserved end residues are part of each CDR3. Each record gives: J gene, D gene, clone size, V gene, CDR3 protein, CDR3 DNA. The D gene is left open where the match is weak. Not all rows give a size; the values are once, few, many and, for expanded clones, a class.

>TRBJ2-1|TRBD2|NA|TRBV16
CASSQGRREVSEQFF
TGTGCCAGCAGCCAAGGTCGGCGGGAGGTCAGTGAGCAGTTCTTC
>TRBJ1-5|NA|once|TRBV6-5
CASSYPEGPQHF
TGTGCCAGCAGTTACCCCGAGGGGCCCCAGCATTTT
>TRBJ2-1|TRBD1|NA|TRBV6-6
CASSLWDRGRDEQFF
TGTGCCAGCAGTCTCTGGGACAGGGGGCGGGATGAGCAGTTCTTC
>TRBJ2-3|TRBD2|few|TRBV29-1
CSVTYGTSGRLSTDTQYF
TGCAGCGTGACGTATGGGACTAGCGGGAGGCTTAGCACAGATACGCAGTATTTT
>TRBJ2-1|NA|once|TRBV27
CASSTGTEVYNEQFF
TGTGCCAGCTCCACCGGGACTGAGGTCTACAATGAGCAGTTCTTC
>TRBJ2-7|TRBD2|NA|TRBV14
CASSQDLGLAGYEQYF
TGTGCCAGCAGCCAAGATCTGGGGCTAGCGGGTTACGAGCAGTACTTC
>TRBJ2-7|NA|NA|TRBV19
CASSISSGSGNYEQYF
TGTGCCAGTAGTATAAGTAGCGGTAGCGGTAACTACGAGCAGTACTTC
>TRBJ2-2|NA|NA|TRBV5-1
CASSRSTGELFF
TGCGCCAGCAGCCGCTCCACCGGGGAGCTGTTTTTT
>TRBJ2-7|NA|NA|TRBV7-9
CASSQDSRPYEQYF
TGTGCCAGCAGTCAAGACTCCCGTCCCTACGAGCAGTACTTC
>TRBJ1-5|NA|NA|TRBV6-5
CASSHAAGGNQPQHF
TGTGCCAGCAGTCACGCCGCGGGGGGCAATCAGCCCCAGCATTTT
>TRBJ2-3|NA|NA|TRBV11-2
CASSLEGSGATDTQYF
TGTGCCAGCAGCTTAGAGGGAAGCGGAGCCACAGATACGCAGTATTTT
>TRBJ2-1|TRBD2|NA|TRBV11-2
CASSLRGTSGSVDEQFF
TGTGCCAGCAGCTTAAGGGGGACTAGCGGGAGTGTCGATGAGCAGTTCTTC
>TRBJ1-1|NA|NA|TRBV9
CASSVAEGYTEAFF
TGTGCCAGCAGCGTAGCAGAGGGTTACACTGAAGCTTTCTTT
>TRBJ1-5|NA|NA|TRBV7-9
CASSPTGLDQPQHF
TGTGCCAGCAGCCCGACAGGATTGGATCAGCCCCAGCATTTT
>TRBJ2-5|NA|NA|TRBV9
CASSVGSFEETQYF
TGTGCCAGCAGCGTAGGAAGTTTTGAAGAGACCCAGTACTTC